The 12 T cell receptor beta chains given below trace back to one sample, sequenced in a study of T cell repertoires in cytomegalovirus infection. TCRdb re-analysed the reads in MiXCR, keeping a single row per CDR3 protein. The sample comprises approximately 1,000,000 distinct CDR3 sequences, around 31% of which are singletons, and roughly an eighth rests with the top ten. The antigens of these receptors remain unknown. The sequences come from cultured CD8+ T cells from PBMCs, collected from culture after CMV antigen stimulation. These receptors all stem from a human donor in good health (CMV status not recorded). Some clones in this sample may be carry-over from other donors' samples.

The table lists this clonotype with a few counts. The V call is TRBV6-2 or TRBV6-3, the J call TRBJ2-1, with a weak D call TRBD2 (6 bases). CDR1 and CDR2 from the germline V gene are MNHEY and SVGEGT. With 5 bases removed from V and 0 bases from J, the gap between germline ends came to 14 bases. The CDR3 runs to 16 residues. CDR3 residues: CASSDRRDSSYNEQFF. The CDR3 DNA follows: TGTGCCAGCAGTGATCGGCGGGATAGCTCCTACAATGAGCAGTTCTTC.

V is TRBV9 and J is TRBJ2-1, with TRBD2 matching over 11 bases. CDR1 and CDR2 (germline): SGDLS, YYNGEE. V lost 2 bases, J lost 7 bases, and 8 bases stayed unmatched. CDR3 length equals 16 residues. CDR3 region: CASSVAGLAGRNEQFF. The CDR3, as DNA: TGTGCCAGCAGCGTGGCCGGACTAGCGGGTAGGAATGAGCAGTTCTTC.

The V and J genes are TRBV2 and TRBJ2-7, with 13 nucleotides matching TRBD2. Per germline, CDR1 SNHLY and CDR2 FYNNEI. The CDR3 sequence is 15 residues long. Trimming removed 6 bases from V and 6 bases from J; junction bases left unmatched: 8. The chain's CDR3 is CASSRGGLAGLEQYV. As DNA, the CDR3 is TGTGCCAGCAGCCGGGGGGGACTAGCGGGGCTCGAGCAGTACGTC.

In this sample, this clonotype turned up many times. V usage is TRBV28 and J usage is TRBJ2-1; D not resolved. Trimming removed 6 bases from V and 4 bases from J, with 4 bases in between. This CDR3 has 11 residues. Germline-derived CDR1 and CDR2 are MDHEN and SYDVKM. The CDR3 DNA is TGTGCCAGCAGCACTTACAATGAGCAGTTCTTC. Amino acid sequence: CASSTYNEQFF.

This clonotype was detected only a few times. The chain couples TRBV28 to TRBJ1-1; TRBD1 might be the D (5 bases). Per the germline V gene, CDR1 is MDHEN and CDR2 is SYDVKM. This CDR3 contains 15 residues. Trimming cost V 6 bases and J 4 bases, with 18 bases left between them. CDR3 coding DNA: TGTGCCAGCAGCCCGTTGACCCCTGGGGGCACTGAAGCTTTCTTT. Translated, it gives CASSPLTPGGTEAFF.

At least ten counts were recorded for this clonotype. V usage is TRBV7-2 and J usage is TRBJ2-2; D is perhaps TRBD1 (5 bases). V shed 4 bases and J shed 1 base, with 10 bases lying between them. This CDR3 is built from 15 residues. The germline V gene encodes CDR1 SGHTA and CDR2 FQGNSA. The CDR3 bases are TGTGCCAGCAGCTCGACGGACAAGAACACCGGGGAGCTGTTTTTT. Residues: CASSSTDKNTGELFF.

This rearrangement joins TRBV6-2 or TRBV6-3 to TRBJ2-7, with 7 bases identical to TRBD1. V lost 5 bases to trimming and J lost 5 bases; unmatched junction nucleotides: 9. The CDR3 has 14 residues. From germline, CDR1 is MNHEY and CDR2 SVGEGT. Written as DNA, the CDR3 is TGTGCCAGCAGTACGGACAGGCCCCGGGACGAGCAGTACTTC. Encoded protein: CASSTDRPRDEQYF.

With respect to this clonotype: This clone may be a read error of a much larger clone one base away. This chain joins TRBV7-6 and TRBJ2-1, with TRBD2 identical over 12 bases. The CDR3 length is 14 residues. CDR1 and CDR2 (germline): SGHVS, FNYEAQ. The CDR3 reads CVSSGGLAGNEQFF. The CDR3 nucleotides are TGTGTCAGCAGCGGGGGACTAGCGGGCAATGAGCAGTTCTTC.

In this sample, this clonotype turned up a few times. This chain uses TRBV28 with TRBJ2-7; the D is unclear. Trimming took 4 bases from V and 2 from J, leaving 21 bases between them. Germline V gene data show CDR1 as MDHEN and CDR2 as SYDVKM. The CDR3 runs to 17 residues. The CDR3 loop is CASSSLSRAGVTYEQYV. The DNA for the CDR3 is TGTGCCAGCAGTTCCCTAAGTAGGGCAGGAGTTACCTACGAGCAGTACGTC.

This clonotype was seen only a few times. This chain uses TRBV11-3 with TRBJ2-2; D might be TRBD2 (6 bases). The CDR3 totals 16 residues. Germline CDR1 is SGHNT and CDR2 is YENEEA. Trimming took off 2 bases at V and 3 bases at J, with 13 bases between the two ends. DNA of the CDR3: TGTGCCAGCAGCTTAAAAAGCGGGCGGCACACCGGGGAGCTGTTTTTT. Translation gives CASSLKSGRHTGELFF.

In its sample, this clonotype was seen a few times. The chain recombines TRBV11-2 with TRBJ1-3, with D unclear. This CDR3 contains 18 residues. Germline V gene sequence: CDR1 SGHAT, CDR2 FQNNGV. Trimming stripped 5 bases from V and 0 bases from J, with 20 bases between. The CDR3 DNA sequence: TGTGCCAGCAGCGGGGTTGGGGAGGTGATCAGCTCTGGAAACACCATATATTTT. It specifies CASSGVGEVISSGNTIYF.

This clonotype was counted many times. This chain connects TRBV7-6 to TRBJ2-3; D could derive from TRBD1 or TRBD2 (6 bases each). V lost 5 bases, J lost 3 bases, and 18 bases lay in between. Germline V gene lookup returns CDR1 SGHVS and CDR2 FNYEAQ. This CDR3 region has 16 residues. The CDR3 DNA reads TGTGCCAGCAGCCAGGGGCTGGGGGGAGATACAGATACGCAGTATTTT. Amino acid sequence: CASSQGLGGDTDTQYF.